This passage covers 27 T cell receptor beta chains from one sample sequenced in a study of patients and donors after allogeneic stem cell transplantation. TCRdb fed the RT-PCR reads into MiXCR, producing one record per CDR3 protein. Of approximately 210,000 distinct CDR3 sequences detected, around 41% appear once; the ten largest clones hold approximately 30%. Material: blood, either unsorted or a sorted T cell fraction (not recorded which). Receptors originate from a human donor who was either an allogeneic HSCT recipient or a stem cell or donor lymphocyte infusion donor (not recorded which). It is not recorded whose cells these are; they may come from a transplant donor.

This chain links TRBV27 with TRBJ2-7; D not certain. V was trimmed by 3 bases and J by 1 base, leaving 16 bases between them. Germline-derived CDR1 and CDR2 are MNHEY and SMNVEV (reference sequence). The CDR3 runs to 16 residues. The CDR3 sequence: CASSLTFWPTSYEQYF. In nucleotides, the CDR3 is TGTGCCAGCAGTTTGACCTTCTGGCCGACTTCCTACGAGCAGTACTTC.

This chain connects TRBV20-1 to TRBJ2-5; 9 nucleotides agree with TRBD1. The trim removed 6 bases at V and 4 bases at J, leaving 6 bases unmatched. Germline assignment: CDR1 DFQATT and CDR2 SNEGSKA (reference sequence). There are 13 residues in the CDR3. The CDR3 reads CSAPDRGVETQYF. The CDR3 coding sequence is TGCAGTGCGCCGGACAGGGGAGTAGAGACCCAGTACTTC.

This clonotype occurred a few times. The rearrangement joins TRBV7-9 to TRBJ1-1; 7 positions match TRBD1. V was clipped by 4 bases and J by 0 bases; unmatched bases: 5. The CDR3 has 15 residues. Germline values: CDR1 SEHNR, CDR2 FQNEAQ (reference sequence). The CDR3 DNA follows: TGTGCCAGCAGCTCCCTGACAGGGTTGAACACTGAAGCTTTCTTT. This encodes CASSSLTGLNTEAFF.

A few counts support this clonotype. This chain uses TRBV12-3 or TRBV12-4 with TRBJ1-1, with 7 nucleotides matching TRBD1. There are 12 residues in the CDR3. Trimming cost V 5 bases and J 8 bases; bases outside gene matches: 5. The CDR3 loop is CASSQGGPEAFF. The CDR3 region has the DNA TGTGCCAGCAGTCAGGGGGGACCCGAAGCTTTCTTT.

The chain combines TRBV27 with TRBJ1-5; D may be TRBD1 (6 bases). There are 13 residues in the CDR3. Trimming removed 4 bases from V and 4 bases from J, with 8 bases in between. Germline V CDR1 and CDR2: MNHEY, SMNVEV (reference sequence). The CDR3: CASSYRANQPQHF. The CDR3 DNA sequence: TGTGCCAGCAGTTACAGGGCTAATCAGCCCCAGCATTTT.

The V call is TRBV29-1, the J call TRBJ1-3; D gene unclear. The V gene lost 1 base and the J gene lost 0 bases, with 4 bases spanning the gap. Looked up from germline, CDR1 is SQVTM and CDR2 is ANQGSEA. This CDR3 has 13 amino acids. The CDR3: CSVEGTSGNTIYF. The CDR3 coding sequence is TGCAGCGTTGAAGGGACCTCTGGAAACACCATATATTTT.

The chain recombines TRBV7-8 with TRBJ2-2, with 9 bases fitting TRBD1. Germline CDR1 SGHVS, CDR2 FQNEAQ. With 7 bases clipped from V and 9 bases from J, the junction kept 9 bases outside the gene matches. CDR3 size: 14 residues. The CDR3 sequence is CASILGQGVRELFF. The CDR3 DNA follows: TGTGCCAGCATCTTGGGACAGGGAGTTAGGGAGCTGTTTTTT.

This clonotype was seen more than once but under ten times. V and J are TRBV12-3 or TRBV12-4 and TRBJ2-7; D not certain. Trimming removed 6 bases at V and 6 bases at J, with 18 bases between. This CDR3 is built from 14 residues. CDR3 protein: CASRGRARELEQYF. The CDR3 bases are TGTGCCAGCAGGGGAAGAGCAAGGGAACTCGAGCAGTACTTC.

The chain recombines TRBV18 with TRBJ2-7; 11 bases align to TRBD1. Germline lookup yields CDR1 KGHSH and CDR2 LQKENI. J lost 4 bases, V lost 3 bases, and 2 bases had no gene match. This CDR3 is built from 14 residues. The CDR3 DNA reads as TGTGCCAGCTCACCGGACAGGGGGCTTTACGAGCAGTACTTC. The encoded protein is CASSPDRGLYEQYF.

This clonotype showed up just a few times. V and J are TRBV3-1 and TRBJ1-1; TRBD1 is a possible D gene (5 bases). The CDR3 loop spans 13 amino acids. Trimming left V 11 bases short and J 1 base short, with 14 bases between. CDR1 and CDR2 (germline): LGHDT, YNNKEL (reference sequence). DNA for the CDR3: TGTGCCTGTAGGGGTGAGGGGAACACTGAAGCTTTCTTT. Amino acids: CACRGEGNTEAFF.

This clonotype was seen only a few times. The chain recombines TRBV6-2 or TRBV6-3 with TRBJ1-1, with D maybe TRBD1 (6 bases). Germline assignment: CDR1 MNHEY and CDR2 SVGEGT. Trimming removed 7 bases at V and 3 bases at J, with 15 bases between. The CDR3 spans 14 residues. CDR3 in amino acids: CASNPAQGYTEAFF. DNA of the CDR3: TGTGCCAGCAATCCAGCACAGGGTTACACTGAAGCTTTCTTT.

V and J are TRBV12-5 and TRBJ1-1; the D gene is possibly TRBD1 (5 bases). V was cut by 0 bases and J by 0 bases, with 14 bases left in between. In germline, CDR1 is LGHNT, CDR2 FRNRAP. The length of the CDR3 is 17 residues. The CDR3 DNA is TGTGCTAGTGGTTTGGTACCAGGGCGGATCTTGAACACTGAAGCTTTCTTT. Its protein is CASGLVPGRILNTEAFF.

This clonotype was seen only a few times. This chain joins TRBV12-3 or TRBV12-4 and TRBJ1-3, with D maybe TRBD1 (6 bases). The V and J ends lost 5 bases and 4 bases respectively, with 15 bases between them. The CDR3 runs to 15 residues. In DNA, the CDR3 is TGTGCCAGCAGTGCCCCCACAGGGCCCGGAAACACCATATATTTT. Its translation: CASSAPTGPGNTIYF.

The V and J genes are TRBV30 and TRBJ2-1; 8 bases agree with TRBD1. The CDR3 spans 13 residues. Germline loops: CDR1 GTSNPN, CDR2 SVGIG (reference sequence). V lost 4 bases and J lost 8; bases outside the gene matches: 7. The CDR3 sequence is CAWTLDRADEQFF. CDR3 nucleotides: TGTGCCTGGACCCTGGACAGGGCCGATGAGCAGTTCTTC.

The gene calls are TRBV21-1 and TRBJ1-4. TRBV21-1 has pseudogene status. The CDR3 spans 12 residues. CDR3 sequence: CASSPFREKLFF. The DNA for the CDR3 is TGTGCCAGCAGCCCATTCAGGGAAAAACTGTTTTTT.

This sequence joins TRBV4-3 and TRBJ2-5; 8 positions match TRBD2. The CDR3 runs 15 residues. Germline V lookup: CDR1 LGHNA, CDR2 YSLEER. V shed 5 bases, J shed 3 bases, and the junction held 8 bases outside the gene matches. CDR3 protein: CASSLIAGSEETQYF. CDR3 nucleotide sequence: TGCGCCAGCAGCTTGATAGCGGGGTCAGAAGAGACCCAGTACTTC.

This chain joins TRBV5-1 and TRBJ2-1; weak D call: TRBD1 (6 bases). The V gene's germline CDR1 is SGHRS and CDR2 YFSETQ. Trimming removed 6 bases from V and 0 bases from J, with 10 bases in between. The CDR3 covers 14 residues. The CDR3 loop is CASKQGSSYNEQFF. The CDR3 region has the DNA TGCGCCAGCAAGCAGGGGTCCTCCTACAATGAGCAGTTCTTC.

The gene calls are TRBV6-2 or TRBV6-3 and TRBJ1-1; D is ambiguous. The CDR3 extends over 12 amino acids. V lost 3 bases to trimming and J lost 3 bases, with 5 bases between them. Germline V gene sequence: CDR1 MNHEY, CDR2 SVGEGT. In DNA form, the CDR3 reads TGTGCCAGCAGTTATATGTACACTGAAGCTTTCTTT. It encodes CASSYMYTEAFF.

The chain couples TRBV7-3 to TRBJ1-2, with TRBD1 identical over 7 bases. V lost 0 bases, J lost 2 bases, and 3 bases stayed unmatched. Germline V gene data show CDR1 as SGHTA and CDR2 as FQGTGA. The CDR3 is made up of 15 amino acids. CDR3 amino acids: CASSLTGTANYGYTF. In DNA, the CDR3 is TGTGCCAGCAGCTTAACAGGGACAGCCAACTATGGCTACACCTTC.

This clonotype occurred a few times. The chain joins TRBV12-3 or TRBV12-4 to TRBJ1-1; no clear D gene. Between the trimmed V and J ends, which lost 3 bases and 2 bases, there was a span of 7 bases. This CDR3 is 13 amino acids long. CDR3 protein: CASSFSVNTEAFF. CDR3 DNA sequence: TGTGCCAGCAGTTTCTCAGTTAACACTGAAGCTTTCTTT.

In DNA form, the CDR3 reads TGCGCCAGCAGCCAAGAAGGGGCCAACACTGAAGCTTTCTTT. Its protein product is CASSQEGANTEAFF. The chain is built from TRBV4-3 and TRBJ1-1, with a weak D call TRBD1 (5 bases). The length of the CDR3 is 14 residues. Trimming took off 0 bases at V and 2 bases at J, with 7 bases between the two ends. CDR1 is LGHNA, CDR2 YSLEER, per germline.

The chain couples TRBV7-6 to TRBJ1-5; TRBD1 aligns across 9 bases. V dropped 2 bases and J dropped 1; count of bases not matched to a gene: 12. Germline CDR1 is SGHVS and CDR2 is FNYEAQ. CDR3 length equals 19 residues. The CDR3 here is CASSLPTGTGKESNQPQHF. CDR3 bases: TGTGCCAGCAGCTTACCTACCGGGACAGGGAAGGAAAGCAATCAGCCCCAGCATTTT.

V usage is TRBV7-2 and J usage is TRBJ1-2; weak D call: TRBD1 (6 bases). V shed 4 bases and J shed 4 bases, with 25 bases lying between them. The CDR3 loop spans 18 amino acids. The germline CDR1 and CDR2 sequences are SGHTA and FQGNSA. CDR3 protein: CASSYRVVGDTTTYGYTF. The CDR3 DNA reads TGTGCCAGCAGCTACCGGGTAGTAGGGGACACTACTACCTATGGCTACACCTTC.

V and J are TRBV7-6 and TRBJ2-2; TRBD2 might be the D (5 bases). Trimming left V 0 bases short and J 4 bases short, with 9 bases between. Germline V gene data show CDR1 as SGHVS and CDR2 as FNYEAQ. This CDR3 is built from 15 residues. The CDR3 DNA sequence: TGTGCCAGCAGCTTAGCGGGAGAATTCACCGGGGAGCTGTTTTTT. Translating it yields CASSLAGEFTGELFF.

This clonotype was found a few times. This chain connects TRBV5-1 to TRBJ1-2; unclear D gene. The ends were cut back, 0 bases at V and 4 bases at J, with 10 bases in the middle. This CDR3 spans 14 amino acids. The germline CDR1 and CDR2 sequences are SGHRS and YFSETQ. The CDR3 loop reads CASSLAVSGYGYTF. CDR3 coding DNA: TGCGCCAGCAGCTTGGCAGTCAGTGGCTATGGCTACACCTTC.

This clonotype was picked up a small number of times. The V and J genes are TRBV7-3 and TRBJ1-1; D possibly corresponds to TRBD1 (6 bases). Germline CDR1 reads SGHTA; CDR2 reads FQGTGA. Trimming cost V 2 bases and J 8 bases, with 9 bases left between them. The CDR3 extends over 12 amino acids. CDR3 sequence (DNA): TGTGCCAGCAGCTTACTCCAGGGGGAAGCTTTCTTT. Protein: CASSLLQGEAFF. The full variable domain, completed using reference TRBV7-3 and TRBJ1-1, is GAGVSQTPSNKVTEKGKYVELRCDPISGHTALYWYRQSLGQGPEFLIYFQGTGAADDSGLPNDRFFAVRPEGSVSTLKIQRTERGDSAVYLCASSLLQGEAFFGQGTRLTVV.

The sample holds a few counts of this clonotype. The chain joins TRBV12-3 or TRBV12-4 to TRBJ1-2; TRBD1 matches at 7 bases. Trimming removed 4 bases from V and 5 bases from J; junction bases left unmatched: 7. CDR3 length equals 14 residues. The CDR3 nucleotides are TGTGCCAGCAGTTCCGGGACAGACCCGTATGGCTACACCTTC. Its protein product is CASSSGTDPYGYTF.